This T cell receptor (beta chain) was recorded in a study of control samples from healthy donors and cancer patients. Profiling relied on immunoSEQ multiplex PCR, and the TCRdb table lists in-frame clones only, not all of them. The sample includes some 79,000 clones, roughly 84% of them seen just once. Trimming cost V 2 bases and J 5 bases, with 12 bases left between them. Looked up from germline, CDR1 is MNHNS and CDR2 is SASEGT. The CDR3 has 14 amino acids. The sequencing input was blood. The rearrangement links TRBV6-1 to TRBJ1-2; D perhaps matches TRBD1 (5 bases). The TCR comes from a woman in her fifties or sixties in good health. CDR3 protein: CASSEWGTEYGYTF. CDR3 DNA sequence: TGTGCCAGCAGTGAATGGGGGACCGAGTATGGCTACACCTTC.